The 29 T cell receptor beta chains reported below all come from one sample, sequenced in a study of shared clonotypes between healthy human individuals. The protocol was immunoSEQ multiplex PCR, while the TCRdb copy is restricted to in-frame clones and leaves out a portion. The repertoire consists of over a million clones, with roughly 98% occurring once and the leading ten covering around 0.45%. Material: naive CD4+ T cells sorted from blood. Documented subset: CD45RA+ positively selected. These receptors all come from a young man in good health.

The rearrangement uses TRBV19 and TRBJ2-5; D call uncertain. Per the germline V gene, CDR1 is LNHDA and CDR2 is SQIVND (reference sequence). Trimming pared 6 bases from V and 5 bases from J, leaving 7 bases between. This CDR3 is 11 amino acids long. The DNA for the CDR3 is TGTGCCAGTAGGACACGGGAGACCCAGTACTTC. It is translated as CASRTRETQYF.

CDR3 sequence: CASSPRGTANYEQYF. Here the CDR3 DNA reads TGTGCCAGCAGCCCTCGGGGGACAGCGAACTACGAGCAGTACTTC. J is TRBJ2-7 and V is TRBV7-9, with D possibly TRBD1 on 7 matching bases. Germline V gives CDR1 SEHNR, CDR2 FQNEAQ (reference sequence). The CDR3 has 15 amino acids. V gave up 5 bases and J gave up 3 bases, with 17 bases separating them.

The CDR3 nucleotides read TGTGCCAGCAGTGAAACACTTGGGAGGGCCTACGAGCAGTACTTC. This codes for CASSETLGRAYEQYF. V and J are TRBV2 and TRBJ2-7, with TRBD2 matching over 7 bases. Losses at the gene ends were 2 bases for V and 2 bases for J; bases not matched to a gene: 6. The CDR3 consists of 15 residues. Germline V gives CDR1 SNHLY, CDR2 FYNNEI.

This clone occurred once. The V and J genes are TRBV6-5 and TRBJ2-7, with TRBD2 identical over 11 bases. Germline CDR1 reads MNHEY; CDR2 reads SVGAGI. J lost 2 bases, V lost 2 bases, and 5 bases had no gene match. This CDR3 is 16 amino acids long. The CDR3 reads CASSYRLLAGAYEQYF. CDR3 coding DNA: TGTGCCAGCAGTTACCGATTACTAGCGGGAGCCTACGAGCAGTACTTC.

J is TRBJ2-7 and V is TRBV5-1; D ambiguous. CDR1 is SGHRS, CDR2 YFSETQ, per germline. V shed 0 bases and J shed 6 bases, with 10 bases lying between them. The CDR3 length is 13 residues. DNA for the CDR3: TGCGCCAGCAGCTTGGACACACCAAGCGAGCAGTACTTC. Translating it yields CASSLDTPSEQYF.

The gene calls are TRBV5-4 and TRBJ2-3, with a weak D call TRBD1 (6 bases). The V end was cut by 5 bases, the J end by 2 bases, with 12 bases between. Germline assignment: CDR1 SGHNT and CDR2 YYREEE (reference sequence). The CDR3 length is 14 residues. This CDR3 reads CASSPGTPTDTQYF. The CDR3 DNA sequence: TGTGCCAGCAGTCCCGGGACACCCACAGATACGCAGTATTTT.

The V and J genes are TRBV6-1 and TRBJ2-7, with a tentative D call TRBD2 (6 bases). This CDR3 contains 11 residues. Trimming removed 8 bases at V and 8 bases at J, with 13 bases between. Germline V gene lookup returns CDR1 MNHNS and CDR2 SASEGT. CDR3 residues: CASGAGLQQYF. The CDR3 DNA sequence: TGTGCCAGCGGGGCGGGGCTACAGCAGTACTTC.

This clone was observed a single time. This chain links TRBV28 with TRBJ1-2; 10 bases fit TRBD1. This CDR3 region has 13 residues. V lost 6 bases, J lost 7 bases, and 5 bases stayed unmatched. Germline CDR1 MDHEN, CDR2 SYDVKM. The CDR3 sequence: CASRKTGGPGYTF. CDR3 DNA sequence: TGTGCCAGCAGAAAGACAGGGGGCCCTGGCTACACCTTC.

The V and J genes are TRBV18 and TRBJ1-5, with 9 bases aligning to TRBD1. The J segment lost 0 bases and the V segment lost 6 bases, leaving 9 bases of the junction unmatched. The CDR3 extends over 17 amino acids. Germline V gives CDR1 KGHSH, CDR2 LQKENI. CDR3 loop: CASSWDRARYSNQPQHF. The CDR3 bases are TGTGCCAGCTCTTGGGACAGGGCGCGTTATAGCAATCAGCCCCAGCATTTT. The full variable domain, completed using reference TRBV18 and TRBJ1-5, is NAGVMQNPRHLVRRRGQEARLRCSPMKGHSHVYWYRQLPEEGLKFMVYLQKENIIDESGMPKERFSAEFPKEGPSILRIQQVVRGDSAAYFCASSWDRARYSNQPQHFGDGTRLSIL.

This sequence joins TRBV5-1 and TRBJ2-7, with 11 bases lining up with TRBD1. The junction had 9 bases not matched to a gene; V was cut back by 9 bases and J by 4 bases. The CDR3 totals 14 residues. The germline V gene encodes CDR1 SGHRS and CDR2 YFSETQ. CDR3 coding DNA: TGCGCCACCTCTCGGACAGGGGGCGAGTACGAGCAGTACTTC. Protein sequence: CATSRTGGEYEQYF.

This rearrangement joins TRBV5-1 to TRBJ2-1, with a possible D match to TRBD1 (6 bases). This CDR3 has 14 amino acids. Germline CDR1 reads SGHRS; CDR2 reads YFSETQ. Trimming shortened V by 2 bases and J by 2 bases, and 8 bases separated the two germline ends. The CDR3 region has the DNA TGCGCCAGCAGCTTCAGGGGACCCTACAATGAGCAGTTCTTC. This codes for CASSFRGPYNEQFF.

Turning to this clone: The same CDR3 arises from other DNA sequences in this sample as well. The chain's CDR3 is CAWSVLGGNTIYF. In nucleotides, the CDR3 is TGTGCCTGGAGTGTACTTGGGGGAAACACCATATATTTT. The V gene is TRBV30, the J gene TRBJ1-3; D not certain. Germline V CDR1 and CDR2: GTSNPN, SVGIG (reference sequence). V was shortened by 0 bases and J by 4 bases, with 7 bases between the two germline ends. The CDR3 loop spans 13 amino acids.

This sequence joins TRBV10-2 and TRBJ2-7, with 7 bases identical to TRBD2. Germline trimming cut 0 bases from V and 13 bases from J; bases unmatched to any gene: 15. This CDR3 is 15 amino acids long. In germline, CDR1 is WSHSY, CDR2 SAAADI. This CDR3 is CASSESSSGTSGVYF. CDR3 coding DNA: TGCGCCAGCAGTGAGTCGTCGAGCGGGACCTCCGGAGTATACTTC.

As to this clone: The same CDR3 can be traced to other DNA sequences in this sample. This chain joins TRBV9 and TRBJ2-1; 12 bases agree with TRBD2. Germline-derived CDR1 and CDR2 are SGDLS and YYNGEE. Germline trimming cut 2 bases from V and 4 bases from J; bases unmatched to any gene: 4. The CDR3 totals 16 residues. The CDR3 region is CASSVGGLAGYNEQFF. The DNA of the CDR3 is TGTGCCAGCAGCGTGGGTGGACTAGCGGGATACAATGAGCAGTTCTTC.

V gene TRBV6-5 combines with J gene TRBJ2-7; 9 positions match TRBD2. Germline V lookup: CDR1 MNHEY, CDR2 SVGAGI. With 4 bases clipped from V and 5 bases from J, the junction kept 6 bases outside the gene matches. The CDR3 is 14 amino acids. The CDR3 here is CASSSREGRDEQYF. CDR3 coding DNA: TGTGCCAGCAGTTCGCGGGAGGGCCGCGACGAGCAGTACTTC.

This clone has a single count. This chain links TRBV18 with TRBJ2-7; D is ambiguous. Germline CDR1 KGHSH, CDR2 LQKENI. Trimming stripped 1 base from V and 5 bases from J, with 9 bases between. There are 13 residues in the CDR3. The CDR3 sequence is CASSPRLQDEQYF. The CDR3 DNA is TGTGCCAGCTCACCACGACTTCAGGACGAGCAGTACTTC.

The chain links TRBV6-4 to TRBJ1-5; D uncertain. The CDR3 covers 13 residues. Germline V gene lookup returns CDR1 MRHNA and CDR2 SNTAGT. The V end lost 2 bases, the J end lost 9 bases, and 11 bases lay between the germline ends. The CDR3 spells CASSDGPRRPQHF. In DNA form, the CDR3 reads TGTGCCAGCAGTGACGGGCCCCGACGGCCCCAGCATTTT.

This rearrangement joins TRBV7-9 to TRBJ1-4; no reliable D call. This CDR3 has 14 residues. Germline V gene data show CDR1 as SEHNR and CDR2 as FQNEAQ (reference sequence). V lost 5 bases, J lost 3 bases, and 10 bases lay in between. In DNA, the CDR3 is TGTGCCAGCAGCGCGGACCATTCTAATGAAAAACTGTTTTTT. Translated: CASSADHSNEKLFF. The full variable domain, in which reference TRBV7-9 and TRBJ1-4 provide the parts outside the CDR3, is DTGVSQNPRHKITKRGQNVTFRCDPISEHNRLYWYRQTLGQGPEFLTYFQNEAQLEKSRLLSDRFSAERPKGSFSTLEIQRTEQGDSAMYLCASSADHSNEKLFFGSGTQLSVL.

The genes are TRBV30 and TRBJ2-1; D call uncertain. The ends were cut back, 3 bases at V and 6 bases at J, with 9 bases in the middle. The germline V gene has CDR1 GTSNPN and CDR2 SVGIG (reference sequence). The CDR3 runs 12 residues. This CDR3 reads CAWSPGPNEQFF. DNA for the CDR3: TGTGCCTGGAGCCCCGGCCCCAATGAGCAGTTCTTC.

CDR3 amino acids: CASSSREFGAFF. Written as DNA, the CDR3 is TGTGCCAGCAGCTCCCGCGAGTTCGGGGCTTTCTTT. The V call is TRBV5-6, the J call TRBJ1-1; D not certain. Deletions cut 3 bases from V and 11 bases from J, with 14 bases between. The CDR3 spans 12 residues. CDR1 is SGHDT and CDR2 is YYEEEE in the germline V gene.

The chain couples TRBV25-1 to TRBJ1-5; 7 nucleotides line up with TRBD1. The germline CDR1 and CDR2 sequences are MGHDK and SYGVNS. V lost 2 bases, J lost 1 base, and 2 bases stayed unmatched. The CDR3 runs 15 residues. For the CDR3, the DNA is TGTGCCAGCAGTGAACTGGGACAGAGCAATCAGCCCCAGCATTTT. The encoded protein is CASSELGQSNQPQHF.

The genes are TRBV7-2 and TRBJ2-3, with D possibly being TRBD2 (5 bases). V lost 5 bases to trimming and J lost 2 bases, with 11 bases between them. The CDR3 consists of 14 residues. The germline CDR1 and CDR2 sequences are SGHTA and FQGNSA. The CDR3 region is CASSVHGLTDTQYF. CDR3 nucleotides: TGTGCCAGCAGCGTGCACGGACTCACAGATACGCAGTATTTT.

The V call is TRBV29-1, the J call TRBJ2-3, with D possibly TRBD2 on 6 matching bases. Trimming removed 4 bases from V and 3 bases from J, with 11 bases in between. The CDR3 sequence is 13 residues long. Germline loops: CDR1 SQVTM, CDR2 ANQGSEA. The CDR3 is CSVVEGGTDTQYF. CDR3 nucleotide sequence: TGCAGCGTTGTAGAGGGAGGAACAGATACGCAGTATTTT.

J is TRBJ2-7 and V is TRBV7-8, with 11 bases that match TRBD2. Looked up from germline, CDR1 is SGHVS and CDR2 is FQNEAQ. This CDR3 region has 16 residues. The V segment lost 4 bases and the J segment 3 bases; nucleotides outside the gene matches: 8. This CDR3 reads CASSSRQLAGGYEQYF. The DNA for the CDR3 is TGTGCCAGCAGCTCACGACAGCTAGCGGGAGGCTACGAGCAGTACTTC.

The chain carries TRBV7-6 and TRBJ2-1; D could derive from TRBD1 or TRBD2 (7 bases each). The CDR3 contains 21 residues. V lost 0 bases and J 0 bases, leaving 24 bases between the germline ends. The germline V gene encodes CDR1 SGHVS and CDR2 FNYEAQ. Here the CDR3 reads CASSLAWRDSQGEGSYNEQFF. DNA of the CDR3: TGTGCCAGCAGCTTAGCGTGGAGGGACTCTCAGGGGGAGGGCTCCTACAATGAGCAGTTCTTC.

This rearrangement joins TRBV6-1 to TRBJ1-4; no definite D call. Trimming cost V 4 bases and J 15 bases, with 15 bases left between them. Germline CDR1 is MNHNS and CDR2 is SASEGT. This CDR3 spans 12 amino acids. DNA for the CDR3: TGTGCCAGCAGTGTCGGACGGTGGTGGGTGTTTTTT. Protein: CASSVGRWWVFF.

J is TRBJ1-5 and V is TRBV21-1; the table's D call TRBD1 went unverified against the DNA. TRBV21-1 is termed a pseudogene. This CDR3 spans 18 amino acids. The DNA for the CDR3 is TGTGCCAGCAGCAAAAGGGTAGGGACAGGGGGTCTGAATCAGCCCCAGCATTTT. It codes for CASSKRVGTGGLNQPQHF.

The chain combines TRBV18 with TRBJ2-3, with no clear D. Trimming cost V 6 bases and J 3 bases, with 19 bases left between them. The CDR3 is 16 amino acids. Looked up from germline, CDR1 is KGHSH and CDR2 is LQKENI. CDR3 nucleotide sequence: TGTGCCAGCTCTAAATTAGGGATCCCGCGGACAGATACGCAGTATTTT. This gives the protein CASSKLGIPRTDTQYF. Full variable domain (remainder filled in from reference TRBV18 and TRBJ2-3): NAGVMQNPRHLVRRRGQEARLRCSPMKGHSHVYWYRQLPEEGLKFMVYLQKENIIDESGMPKERFSAEFPKEGPSILRIQQVVRGDSAAYFCASSKLGIPRTDTQYFGPGTRLTVL.

The rearrangement uses TRBV9 and TRBJ2-7, with 7 bases lining up with TRBD1. This CDR3 has 14 amino acids. Germline CDR1 is SGDLS and CDR2 is YYNGEE. Unmatched junction bases numbered 4, after V lost 4 bases and J lost 0 bases. CDR3 region: CASSPQGVSYEQYF. The CDR3 DNA sequence: TGTGCCAGCAGCCCTCAGGGGGTCTCCTACGAGCAGTACTTC.